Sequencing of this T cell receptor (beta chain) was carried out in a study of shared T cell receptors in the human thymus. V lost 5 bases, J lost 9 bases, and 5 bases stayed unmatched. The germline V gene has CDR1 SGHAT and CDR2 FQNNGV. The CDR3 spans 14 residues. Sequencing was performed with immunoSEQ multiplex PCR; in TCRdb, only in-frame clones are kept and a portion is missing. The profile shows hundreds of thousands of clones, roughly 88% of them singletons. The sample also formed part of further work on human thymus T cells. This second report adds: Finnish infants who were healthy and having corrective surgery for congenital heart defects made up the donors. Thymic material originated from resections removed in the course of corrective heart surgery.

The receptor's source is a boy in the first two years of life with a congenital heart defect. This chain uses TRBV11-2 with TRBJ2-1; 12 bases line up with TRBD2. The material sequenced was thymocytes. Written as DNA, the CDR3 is TGTGCCAGCAGCCGGACTAGCGGGATCGGTGAGCAGTTCTTC. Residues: CASSRTSGIGEQFF. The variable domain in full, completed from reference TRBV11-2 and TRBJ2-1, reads EAGVAQSPRYKIIEKRQSVAFWCNPISGHATLYWYQQILGQGPKLLIQFQNNGVVDDSQLPKDRFSAERLKGVDSTLKIQPAKLEDSAVYLCASSRTSGIGEQFFGPGTRLTVL.